This TCR beta chain was retrieved from a study of T cell responses to AZD1222 COVID-19 vaccine. Assay: immunoSEQ multiplex PCR; the TCRdb copy retains only in-frame clones and omits some. The table lists 150,000 or so clones, 80% to 95% of them singletons. This CDR3 has 15 residues. Germline values: CDR1 KGHSH, CDR2 LQKENI. V was clipped by 6 bases and J by 4 bases, with 15 bases between them. This rearrangement joins TRBV18 to TRBJ2-2; tentatively, D is TRBD2 (6 bases). This specimen was peripheral blood, taken 28 days after the second AZD1222 dose. The receptor's source is an adult who received the AZD1222 COVID-19 vaccine. CDR3 DNA: TGTGCCAGCTCGTCCGGGACTCGCGGCACCGGGGAGCTGTTTTTT. This sequence encodes CASSSGTRGTGELFF.